These 16 T cell receptor beta chains share one sample of origin, sequenced in a study of cytotoxic CD8 clonotypes in ibrutinib-treated CLL (dated by TCRdb to about 2021). According to the study, the label for this sample's time point signals: roughly 2 years on ibrutinib. The library was prepared using the immunoSEQ multiplex PCR assay. The clones in this table, taken by TCRdb from immuneACCESS, are in-frame only. Not every clone is retained; where verified, under half of the shortfall comes from an unresolved V gene, and the cause of the rest is unknown. The sample records approximately 45,000 clones, approximately 70% of which are singletons. 20% to 25% of the sample is held by the ten biggest clonotypes. The material sequenced was PBMCs, taken after 24 months of ibrutinib treatment. The receptors come from a human donor with chronic lymphocytic leukemia.

The chain combines TRBV4-1 with TRBJ1-5; D is undetermined. CDR1 and CDR2 from the germline V gene are MGHRA and YSYEKL. This CDR3 comprises 15 residues. The V end was cut by 0 bases, the J end by 3 bases, with 9 bases between. As DNA, the CDR3 is TGCGCCAGCAGCCAAGAGGGGAGAAACAATCAGCCCCAGCATTTT. As protein: CASSQEGRNNQPQHF.

The chain recombines TRBV7-9 with TRBJ2-7; D gene uncertain. The germline V gene encodes CDR1 SEHNR and CDR2 FQNEAQ (reference sequence). Between the trimmed V and J ends, which lost 4 bases and 7 bases, there was a span of 14 bases. The CDR3 is made up of 13 amino acids. The CDR3: CASSSGWLGEQYF. The CDR3 DNA is TGTGCCAGCAGCTCCGGCTGGCTGGGGGAGCAGTACTTC.

The chain has TRBV7-2 and TRBJ1-3; D gene ambiguous. There are 13 residues in the CDR3. Deletions cut 1 base from V and 5 bases from J, with 6 bases between. The germline V gene encodes CDR1 SGHTA and CDR2 FQGNSA. The CDR3: CASSLGLRNTIYF. In nucleotides, the CDR3 is TGTGCCAGCAGCTTAGGCCTCCGAAACACCATATATTTT. The full variable domain, with the rest looked up from reference TRBV7-2 and TRBJ1-3, is GAGVSQSPSNKVTEKGKDVELRCDPISGHTALYWYRQSLGQGLEFLIYFQGNSAPDKSGLPSDRFSAERTGGSVSTLTIQRTQQEDSAVYLCASSLGLRNTIYFGEGSWLTVV.

The J gene is TRBJ1-2, the V gene TRBV27; 11 positions match TRBD1. The V gene's germline CDR1 is MNHEY and CDR2 SMNVEV (reference sequence). V lost 4 bases, J lost 3 bases, and 1 base stayed unmatched. This CDR3 has 14 residues. The CDR3 loop is CASSWGQGDYGYTF. The CDR3 nucleotides are TGTGCCAGCAGTTGGGGACAGGGGGACTATGGCTACACCTTC.

The J gene is TRBJ2-5, the V gene TRBV6-1; the match to TRBD1 covers 7 bases. This CDR3 is built from 13 residues. J gave up 5 bases and V 10 bases, and 10 bases lay outside the gene matches. Per germline, CDR1 MNHNS and CDR2 SASEGT. The CDR3 region is CATYRGQRETQYF. Written as DNA, the CDR3 is TGTGCCACCTACAGGGGCCAACGGGAGACCCAGTACTTC.

The V gene is TRBV5-1, the J gene TRBJ2-5; D might be TRBD1 or TRBD2, each matching 5 bases. This CDR3 has 16 residues. Trimming left V 4 bases short and J 5 bases short, with 21 bases between. The germline V gene encodes CDR1 SGHRS and CDR2 YFSETQ. The CDR3 bases are TGCGCCAGCAGCACCCGATGGGGGACCTATGAGGAGACCCAGTACTTC. Its protein is CASSTRWGTYEETQYF. Full variable domain (rest looked up from reference TRBV5-1 and TRBJ2-5): KAGVTQTPRYLIKTRGQQVTLSCSPISGHRSVSWYQQTPGQGLQFLFEYFSETQRNKGNFPGRFSGRQFSNSRSEMNVSTLELGDSALYLCASSTRWGTYEETQYFGPGTRLLVL.

The sample holds one count of this clone. The V call is TRBV7-9, the J call TRBJ1-1, with D unclear. This CDR3 spans 15 amino acids. V shed 5 bases and J shed 3 bases, with 16 bases lying between them. Per germline, CDR1 SEHNR and CDR2 FQNEAQ (reference sequence). CDR3 DNA: TGTGCCAGCAGCCCGGGTTTCCGGGAGTACACTGAAGCTTTCTTT. Amino acids: CASSPGFREYTEAFF.

The chain is built from TRBV6-5 and TRBJ1-1, with 7 positions matching TRBD1. Germline CDR1 reads MNHEY; CDR2 reads SVGAGI. The CDR3 is 12 residues long. Trimming cost V 6 bases and J 11 bases; bases outside gene matches: 9. CDR3 nucleotide sequence: TGTGCCAGCAGCCTCGACAGGGCGAGGGCTTTCTTT. The encoded protein is CASSLDRARAFF.

This chain links TRBV19 with TRBJ2-1; 12 nucleotides line up with TRBD2. This CDR3 contains 15 residues. CDR1 and CDR2 (germline): LNHDA, SQIVND (reference sequence). J was trimmed by 8 bases and V by 8 bases; bases with no gene match: 10. Here the CDR3 reads CASPLLAGGPYEQFF. CDR3 DNA: TGTGCCAGTCCCCTCCTAGCGGGAGGGCCCTATGAGCAGTTCTTC.

The chain has TRBV18 and TRBJ1-1; D is perhaps TRBD1 (5 bases). The CDR3 has 16 amino acids. The germline V gene encodes CDR1 KGHSH and CDR2 LQKENI. The V and J ends lost 6 bases and 2 bases respectively, with 19 bases between them. In nucleotides, the CDR3 is TGTGCCAGCTCCCCTGGTCCACTTCAGGGCAACACTGAAGCTTTCTTT. Translating gives CASSPGPLQGNTEAFF.

The chain is built from TRBV21-1 and TRBJ2-7; the table gives TRBD2 as D, unverified against the DNA. TRBV21-1 is a pseudogene segment. The CDR3 contains 16 residues. The CDR3 region is CASSKVLAAVSYEQYF. The DNA of the CDR3 is TGTGCCAGCAGCAAAGTTTTGGCTGCGGTCTCCTACGAGCAGTACTTC.

This clone was picked up many times. The chain is built from TRBV7-3 and TRBJ1-1, with D uncertain. The V end lost 3 bases, the J end lost 0 bases, and 5 bases lay between the germline ends. This CDR3 contains 13 residues. Germline loops: CDR1 SGHTA, CDR2 FQGTGA. CDR3 sequence (DNA): TGTGCCAGCAGCTTCTCGATGAACACTGAAGCTTTCTTT. Amino acid sequence: CASSFSMNTEAFF. Filled out from reference TRBV7-3 and TRBJ1-1, the complete variable domain reads GAGVSQTPSNKVTEKGKYVELRCDPISGHTALYWYRQSLGQGPEFLIYFQGTGAADDSGLPNDRFFAVRPEGSVSTLKIQRTERGDSAVYLCASSFSMNTEAFFGQGTRLTVV.

The rearrangement joins TRBV19 to TRBJ2-7; 10 nucleotides agree with TRBD1. Trimming took 4 bases from V and 7 from J; bases not matched to a gene: 10. Germline-derived CDR1 and CDR2 are LNHDA and SQIVND (reference sequence). This CDR3 region has 15 residues. CDR3 sequence: CASSRDRGGMEEQYF. The CDR3 DNA reads as TGTGCCAGTAGTAGGGACAGGGGCGGGATGGAGGAGCAGTACTTC.

The J gene is TRBJ2-7, the V gene TRBV5-6; D is undetermined. Trimming removed 0 bases from V and 3 bases from J, with 1 base in between. The CDR3 extends over 11 amino acids. Germline V gives CDR1 SGHDT, CDR2 YYEEEE. As DNA, the CDR3 is TGTGCCAGCAGCTTGGACTACGAGCAGTACTTC. This codes for CASSLDYEQYF.

The V call is TRBV6-5, the J call TRBJ2-4; D perhaps matches TRBD1 (6 bases). CDR1 and CDR2 from the germline V gene are MNHEY and SVGAGI. Trimming shortened V by 0 bases and J by 1 base, and 10 bases separated the two germline ends. The CDR3 contains 16 residues. The CDR3 loop reads CASSYSFQGAKNIQYF. DNA of the CDR3: TGTGCCAGCAGTTACTCTTTCCAGGGGGCCAAAAACATTCAGTACTTC.

The rearrangement uses TRBV6-5 and TRBJ1-3; a weak D match, TRBD1 (5 bases). The CDR3 runs to 14 residues. V gave up 6 bases and J gave up 3 bases, with 12 bases separating them. CDR1 is MNHEY and CDR2 is SVGAGI in the germline V gene. DNA of the CDR3: TGTGCCAGCAGCCGGGGGACCGTTGGAAACACCATATATTTT. Amino acids: CASSRGTVGNTIYF.